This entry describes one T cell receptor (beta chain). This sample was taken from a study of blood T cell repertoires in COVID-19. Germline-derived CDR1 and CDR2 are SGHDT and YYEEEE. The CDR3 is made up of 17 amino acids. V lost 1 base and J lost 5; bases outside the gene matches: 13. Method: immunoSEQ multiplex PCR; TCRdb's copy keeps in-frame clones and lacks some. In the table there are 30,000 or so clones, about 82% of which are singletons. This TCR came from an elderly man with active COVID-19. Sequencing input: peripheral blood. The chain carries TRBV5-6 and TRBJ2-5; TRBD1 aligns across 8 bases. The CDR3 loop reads CASSLSSLGRGRETQYF. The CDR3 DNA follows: TGTGCCAGCAGCTTGTCATCCCTCGGCAGGGGGCGGGAGACCCAGTACTTC.